The present T cell receptor beta chain was sequenced within a study of shared clonotypes between healthy human individuals. This clone was recorded a few times. The protocol was immunoSEQ multiplex PCR, while the TCRdb copy is restricted to in-frame clones and leaves out a portion. Here the sample spans 2 million to 3 million clones, 85% to 95% being singletons. Splitting of CD4+ cells produced CD45RA+ naive and CD45RA-negative memory subsets. CDR1 and CDR2 from the germline V gene are MDHEN and SYDVKM. The CDR3 covers 12 residues. V was trimmed by 6 bases and J by 8 bases, leaving 13 bases between them.

The clonotype was recovered from a man between 18 and 29 years old in good health. The rearrangement links TRBV28 to TRBJ1-2; D is unclear. Specimen: naive CD4+ T cells sorted from blood. Subset meaning: CD45RA+ positively selected. The CDR3, as DNA: TGTGCCAGCAGGTCCTCTGGACGAGGCTACACCTTC. It specifies CASRSSGRGYTF.